These 14 T cell receptor beta chains share one sample of origin, sequenced in a study of T cells in Graves' hyperthyroidism and ophthalmopathy. The CDR3 regions of TCR beta were amplified from RNA transcripts. First-round RT-PCR of the TCR CDR3 relied on the HTBI primer set. TCRdb analysed the multiplex PCR reads with MiXCR anew, one entry per CDR3 protein. The table has some 270,000 distinct CDR3 sequences, approximately 25% seen once. The sequenced material came from blood. Every receptor here comes from a woman aged 40 to 50 with Graves' ophthalmopathy.

The chain carries TRBV6-1 and TRBJ2-5, with 7 positions matching TRBD2. Trimming cost V 8 bases and J 5 bases; bases outside gene matches: 14. The CDR3 totals 15 residues. Germline V gene data show CDR1 as MNHNS and CDR2 as SASEGT. The CDR3 nucleotides read TGTGCCAGCGATTCCACGGCCGGGGAGGGGGAGACCCAGTACTTC. Residues: CASDSTAGEGETQYF.

This clonotype showed up many times. The V and J genes are TRBV14 and TRBJ2-7; 7 bases map to TRBD1. CDR1 is SGHDN, CDR2 FVKESK, per germline. The CDR3 contains 13 residues. V was clipped by 3 bases and J by 3 bases; unmatched bases: 2. CDR3 sequence reads: CASSHGDSYEQYF. CDR3 sequence (DNA): TGTGCCAGCAGCCACGGGGACAGCTACGAGCAGTACTTC.

This clonotype was observed many times. The chain joins TRBV30 to TRBJ2-7, with D possibly matching TRBD1 (6 bases). Trimming took 3 bases from V and 4 from J, leaving 16 bases between them. Germline V gene sequence: CDR1 GTSNPN, CDR2 SVGIG (reference sequence). The length of the CDR3 is 14 residues. This CDR3 reads CAWRSYDRRYEQYF. CDR3 coding DNA: TGTGCCTGGAGATCTTACGACAGGAGGTACGAGCAGTACTTC.

The V and J genes are TRBV2 and TRBJ2-6, with D uncertain. Germline V lookup: CDR1 SNHLY, CDR2 FYNNEI. V dropped 8 bases and J dropped 3 bases, with 5 bases sitting between them. There are 12 residues in the CDR3. CDR3 DNA sequence: TGTGCCAGCTCTGGTGGGGCCAACGTCCTGACTTTC. This encodes CASSGGANVLTF.

This clonotype was found many times. This sequence joins TRBV20-1 and TRBJ2-7; D is ambiguous. This CDR3 spans 11 amino acids. V was cut by 6 bases and J by 6 bases, with 12 bases left in between. Looked up from germline, CDR1 is DFQATT and CDR2 is SNEGSKA (reference sequence). CDR3 in DNA: TGCAGTGCAAATCTCGGGCGCGAGCAGTACTTC. Protein: CSANLGREQYF.

This clonotype was picked up many times. The chain uses TRBV6-4 and TRBJ2-2; TRBD1 matches at 10 bases. Germline V gene data show CDR1 as MRHNA and CDR2 as SNTAGT. The CDR3 covers 17 residues. The junction had 11 bases not matched to a gene; V was cut back by 5 bases and J by 5 bases. CDR3 sequence reads: CASSPRRGTGVTGELFF. CDR3 nucleotide sequence: TGTGCCAGCAGTCCTCGCCGGGGGACAGGGGTAACCGGGGAGCTGTTTTTT.

This clonotype occurred many times. This chain joins TRBV7-9 and TRBJ2-7, with TRBD1 matching over 7 bases. Trimming cost V 5 bases and J 2 bases; bases outside gene matches: 12. The germline V gene has CDR1 SEHNR and CDR2 FQNEAQ (reference sequence). This CDR3 is built from 16 residues. CDR3 loop: CASSQPRLTGPYEQYF. The DNA for the CDR3 is TGTGCCAGCAGCCAACCAAGATTGACAGGGCCCTACGAGCAGTACTTC.

This clonotype was recorded at least ten times. The V call is TRBV20-1, the J call TRBJ1-6; D is ambiguous. Germline CDR1 DFQATT, CDR2 SNEGSKA (reference sequence). The CDR3 is made up of 13 amino acids. The ends were cut back, 8 bases at V and 6 bases at J, with 14 bases in the middle. The CDR3 loop is CSPPPPLNSPLHF. DNA for the CDR3: TGCAGTCCTCCGCCTCCGCTTAATTCACCCCTCCACTTT.

V and J are TRBV6-2 or TRBV6-3 and TRBJ2-7; possibly TRBD1 for D (6 bases). Germline assignment: CDR1 MNHEY and CDR2 SVGEGT. The ends were cut back, 8 bases at V and 3 bases at J, with 14 bases in the middle. The CDR3 totals 13 residues. CDR3 nucleotides: TGTGCCAGCGACCACACAGGGCGCTACGAGCAGTACTTC. This encodes CASDHTGRYEQYF.

This clonotype was picked up many times. This rearrangement joins TRBV30 to TRBJ1-6; D is unclear. V was trimmed by 4 bases and J by 2 bases, leaving 9 bases between them. Germline assignment: CDR1 GTSNPN and CDR2 SVGIG (reference sequence). This CDR3 contains 14 residues. CDR3: CAWISQTYNSPLHF. The CDR3 DNA reads TGTGCCTGGATCTCCCAGACCTATAATTCACCCCTCCACTTT.

The chain uses TRBV20-1 and TRBJ2-2; D may correspond to TRBD1 or TRBD2 (7 bases each). In germline, CDR1 is DFQATT, CDR2 SNEGSKA (reference sequence). The V gene lost 8 bases and the J gene lost 0 bases, with 16 bases spanning the gap. This CDR3 comprises 15 residues. CDR3 loop: CSPIPGGANTGELFF. The CDR3, as DNA: TGCAGTCCCATCCCAGGGGGGGCGAACACCGGGGAGCTGTTTTTT.

This clonotype came up many times. The rearrangement uses TRBV28 and TRBJ1-1; 11 nucleotides agree with TRBD1. Germline CDR1 is MDHEN and CDR2 is SYDVKM. V lost 4 bases to trimming and J lost 4 bases; unmatched junction nucleotides: 5. CDR3 length: 15 amino acids. In DNA, the CDR3 is TGTGCCAGCAGTTCCCGGGACAGGGGGTTCACTGAAGCTTTCTTT. It translates to CASSSRDRGFTEAFF. Variable domain in full (rest from reference TRBV28 and TRBJ1-1): DVKVTQSSRYLVKRTGEKVFLECVQDMDHENMFWYRQDPGLGLRLIYFSYDVKMKEKGDIPEGYSVSREKKERFSLILESASTNQTSMYLCASSSRDRGFTEAFFGQGTRLTVV.

The genes are TRBV30 and TRBJ2-7; unclear D gene. Trimming shortened V by 5 bases and J by 6 bases, and 14 bases separated the two germline ends. Germline V gene sequence: CDR1 GTSNPN, CDR2 SVGIG (reference sequence). The CDR3 is 12 amino acids. This CDR3 reads CAWQHGDAEQYF. In nucleotides, the CDR3 is TGTGCCTGGCAACATGGGGATGCCGAGCAGTACTTC.

Ten or more counts support this clonotype. The chain joins TRBV5-6 to TRBJ2-7; TRBD1 aligns across 9 bases. Germline V gene data show CDR1 as SGHDT and CDR2 as YYEEEE. After removal of 4 bases from V and 5 bases from J, the junction contained 13 bases not matched to a gene. The CDR3 sequence is 16 residues long. The CDR3 nucleotides read TGTGCCAGCAGCGGAGATGTCGGGACAGGGCTACACGAGCAGTACTTC. Protein: CASSGDVGTGLHEQYF.